These 11 T cell receptor beta chains were sequenced from one sample in a study of tumor-infiltrating lymphocytes in localized non-small cell lung cancer. Here immunoSEQ multiplex PCR was the method, and the copy in TCRdb shows in-frame clones only, minus some. The sample consists of 10,000 to 15,000 clones, approximately 83% of them appearing once. The sample taken for sequencing was uninvolved lung tissue not adjacent to the tumor. These receptors all stem from a human donor with non-small cell lung cancer.

The chain has TRBV2 and TRBJ2-2; TRBD2 matches 7 bases. The germline V gene encodes CDR1 SNHLY and CDR2 FYNNEI. This CDR3 is 13 amino acids long. Trimming took 5 bases from V and 13 from J; bases not matched to a gene: 10. The CDR3 sequence is CASSLGRDRGLFF. The DNA for the CDR3 is TGTGCCAGCAGTCTTGGGAGGGACCGGGGGCTGTTTTTT.

The chain links TRBV7-9 to TRBJ2-7; D gene ambiguous. Trimming pared 3 bases from V and 8 bases from J, leaving 17 bases between. This CDR3 spans 14 amino acids. Germline CDR1 SEHNR, CDR2 FQNEAQ (reference sequence). The CDR3 region is CASSLAGWVGQQYF. The CDR3 DNA reads TGTGCCAGCAGCTTGGCAGGTTGGGTTGGCCAGCAGTACTTC.

The J gene is TRBJ2-1, the V gene TRBV10-1, with 7 bases lining up with TRBD2. The V and J ends lost 2 bases and 8 bases, in that order; junction bases with no gene match: 3. The CDR3 totals 13 residues. From germline, CDR1 is WNHNN and CDR2 SYGVQD (reference sequence). The CDR3 sequence is CASSETSDDEQFF. The CDR3 coding sequence is TGCGCCAGCAGTGAGACTAGCGATGATGAGCAGTTCTTC.

V usage is TRBV4-2 and J usage is TRBJ2-5; 8 positions agree with TRBD1. The CDR3 spans 16 residues. The germline CDR1 and CDR2 sequences are LGHNA and YNFKEQ. After removal of 0 bases from V and 3 bases from J, the junction contained 6 bases not matched to a gene. CDR3 bases: TGTGCCAGCAGCCAAGACAGGGGGCTCTCTGAAGAGACCCAGTACTTC. This encodes CASSQDRGLSEETQYF.

The table lists this clone with a few counts. The DNA for the CDR3 is TGTGCCAGCAGCCACGATAGCCGCGAGCAGTACTTC. Protein product: CASSHDSREQYF. The V call is TRBV27, the J call TRBJ2-7; no clear D gene. This CDR3 contains 12 residues. Looked up from germline, CDR1 is MNHEY and CDR2 is SMNVEV (reference sequence). V lost 6 bases, J lost 6 bases, and 12 bases lay in between.

This chain connects TRBV29-1 to TRBJ2-2; D gene ambiguous. Germline V gene lookup returns CDR1 SQVTM and CDR2 ANQGSEA. This CDR3 has 15 amino acids. Trimming took 7 bases from V and 3 from J, leaving 18 bases between them. The CDR3 nucleotides read TGCAGCGCGGTCCCCGGCTCACTCCACACCGGGGAGCTGTTTTTT. Translation gives CSAVPGSLHTGELFF.

The genes are TRBV11-2 and TRBJ2-3; a weak D match, TRBD2 (6 bases). This CDR3 has 15 residues. V was trimmed by 5 bases and J by 1 base, leaving 13 bases between them. The V gene's germline CDR1 is SGHAT and CDR2 FQNNGV. For the CDR3, the DNA is TGTGCCAGCAGCCCGCGGTGGGGGGGCACAGATACGCAGTATTTT. It yields the protein CASSPRWGGTDTQYF.

This rearrangement joins TRBV25-1 to TRBJ2-2, with a possible D match to TRBD1 (5 bases). The germline V gene encodes CDR1 MGHDK and CDR2 SYGVNS. Trimming stripped 1 base from V and 1 base from J, with 7 bases between. The CDR3 spans 15 residues. The CDR3 bases are TGTGCCAGCAGTGAATTGCAGGGGAACACCGGGGAGCTGTTTTTT. The encoded protein is CASSELQGNTGELFF.

The chain has TRBV6-1 and TRBJ2-7; 9 bases are a match to TRBD2. There are 15 residues in the CDR3. The V and J ends lost 2 bases and 0 bases, in that order; junction bases with no gene match: 2. CDR1 and CDR2 (germline): MNHNS, SASEGT. The CDR3 DNA is TGTGCCAGCAGTGAACTAGCGGGGAGCTCCTACGAGCAGTACTTC. Translation: CASSELAGSSYEQYF.

This chain uses TRBV19 with TRBJ1-5; D ambiguous. The CDR3 is 15 residues long. CDR1 is LNHDA and CDR2 is SQIVND in the germline V gene (reference sequence). V lost 1 base, J lost 4 bases, and 11 bases lay in between. This CDR3 reads CASSIGAARNQPQHF. DNA for the CDR3: TGTGCCAGTAGTATAGGGGCAGCCCGAAATCAGCCCCAGCATTTT. Combining the CDR3 with reference TRBV19 and TRBJ1-5 gives the whole variable domain DGGITQSPKYLFRKEGQNVTLSCEQNLNHDAMYWYRQDPGQGLRLIYYSQIVNDFQKGDIAEGYSVSREKKESFPLTVTSAQKNPTAFYLCASSIGAARNQPQHFGDGTRLSIL.

The rearrangement joins TRBV28 to TRBJ2-5; D possibly uses TRBD1 or TRBD2 (5 bases each). The DNA end lines up better with TRBJ2-7; the J call may be wrong. Germline loops: CDR1 MDHEN, CDR2 SYDVKM. CDR3 size: 15 residues. The CDR3 DNA reads as TGTGCCAGCAGTTCCCCGGGACCCCGATCCTACGAGCAGTACTTC. Its protein is CASSSPGPRSYEQYF.